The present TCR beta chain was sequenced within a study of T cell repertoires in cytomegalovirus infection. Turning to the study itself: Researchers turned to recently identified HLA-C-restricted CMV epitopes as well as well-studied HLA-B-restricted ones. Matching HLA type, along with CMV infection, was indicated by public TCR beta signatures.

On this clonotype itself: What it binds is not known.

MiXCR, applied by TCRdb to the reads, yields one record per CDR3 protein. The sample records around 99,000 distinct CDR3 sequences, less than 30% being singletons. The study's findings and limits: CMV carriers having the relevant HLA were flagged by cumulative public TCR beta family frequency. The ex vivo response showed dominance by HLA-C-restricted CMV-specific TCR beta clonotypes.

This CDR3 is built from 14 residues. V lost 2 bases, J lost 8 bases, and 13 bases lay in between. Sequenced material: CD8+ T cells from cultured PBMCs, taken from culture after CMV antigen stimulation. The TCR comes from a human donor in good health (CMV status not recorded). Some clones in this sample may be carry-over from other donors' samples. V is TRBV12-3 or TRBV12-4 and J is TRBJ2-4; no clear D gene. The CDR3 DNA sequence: TGTGCCAGCAGTTTAAGAGGTCCTGGGGACATTCAGTACTTC. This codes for CASSLRGPGDIQYF.